Listed here are 23 T cell receptor beta chains from one sample, sequenced in a study of shared clonotypes between healthy human individuals. TCRdb keeps only in-frame clones here, not all; method: immunoSEQ multiplex PCR. The sample contains around 2,000,000 clones, 90% to 95% of which appear only once. What was sequenced was naive CD4+ T cells sorted from blood. Specified subset: CD45RA+ positively selected. The receptors shown here come from a man between 18 and 29 years old in good health.

The chain is built from TRBV5-6 and TRBJ1-1, with D possibly TRBD1 on 5 matching bases. The CDR3 consists of 15 residues. Germline V gene sequence: CDR1 SGHDT, CDR2 YYEEEE. The ends were cut back, 4 bases at V and 2 bases at J, with 15 bases in the middle. CDR3 in amino acids: CASSLRDGGNTEAFF. The CDR3, as DNA: TGTGCCAGCAGCCTGAGGGATGGGGGAAACACTGAAGCTTTCTTT.

V is TRBV25-1 and J is TRBJ2-7; D tentatively fits TRBD1 or TRBD2 (5 bases each). The V end lost 2 bases, the J end lost 1 base, and 12 bases lay between the germline ends. Germline CDR1 MGHDK, CDR2 SYGVNS. The CDR3 runs to 15 residues. The CDR3 sequence: CASSEPGTGSYEQYF. The CDR3, as DNA: TGTGCCAGCAGTGAACCGGGGACGGGTTCCTACGAGCAGTACTTC.

The chain is built from TRBV7-9 and TRBJ2-7; 9 positions match TRBD2. CDR1 and CDR2 (germline): SEHNR, FQNEAQ (reference sequence). CDR3 length: 16 residues. V shed 5 bases, J shed 0 bases, and the junction held 8 bases outside the gene matches. CDR3 coding DNA: TGTGCCAGCAGCAAGACTAGCGGTTTTAGCTCCTACGAGCAGTACTTC. The encoded protein is CASSKTSGFSSYEQYF.

The chain is built from TRBV6-1 and TRBJ1-1; D is unclear. V was pared by 4 bases and J by 5 bases, with 14 bases between. CDR1 MNHNS and CDR2 SASEGT come from the germline V gene. The CDR3 length is 14 residues. The DNA for the CDR3 is TGTGCCAGCAGTGGCAACTACCTGGGGACTGAAGCTTTCTTT. Translation gives CASSGNYLGTEAFF.

Written as DNA, the CDR3 is TGCGCCACCATGGGTTGCGAGCAGTACTTC. Its translation: CATMGCEQYF. V and J are TRBV10-1 and TRBJ2-7, with unresolved D. Germline V gene sequence: CDR1 WNHNN, CDR2 SYGVQD (reference sequence). V was cut by 10 bases and J by 6 bases, with 10 bases left in between. The CDR3 is 10 residues long.

This chain connects TRBV10-1 to TRBJ2-5; 9 bases align to TRBD2. CDR3 size: 15 residues. CDR1 is WNHNN, CDR2 SYGVQD, per germline (reference sequence). Trimming removed 4 bases from V and 4 bases from J; junction bases left unmatched: 7. This chain's CDR3 is CASSGGRGRRETQYF. CDR3 nucleotide sequence: TGCGCCAGCAGTGGCGGGAGGGGGCGCCGAGAGACCCAGTACTTC.

The J gene is TRBJ2-3, the V gene TRBV4-3, with D unclear. Germline CDR1 reads LGHNA; CDR2 reads YSLEER. The CDR3 has 15 amino acids. The V and J ends lost 0 bases and 6 bases respectively, with 13 bases between them. CDR3 nucleotides: TGCGCCAGCAGCCAAGATAGTGCCTCAATGGATACGCAGTATTTT. Amino acids: CASSQDSASMDTQYF.

The J gene is TRBJ2-7, the V gene TRBV5-4; a weak D match, TRBD2 (5 bases). Trimming stripped 0 bases from V and 6 bases from J, with 13 bases between. The CDR3 extends over 14 amino acids. Germline loops: CDR1 SGHNT, CDR2 YYREEE (reference sequence). This CDR3 is CASSLVGVPFEQYF. The CDR3 nucleotides read TGTGCCAGCAGCTTGGTGGGAGTACCATTCGAGCAGTACTTC.

The count of this clone is one. The chain joins TRBV6-5 to TRBJ1-2; the match to TRBD1 covers 7 bases. Trimming took 10 bases from V and 4 from J; bases not matched to a gene: 3. Germline CDR1 reads MNHEY; CDR2 reads SVGAGI. This CDR3 region has 11 residues. The CDR3 DNA follows: TGTGCCACCCAGGGGGTCTATGGCTACACCTTC. This encodes CATQGVYGYTF.

This sequence joins TRBV7-3 and TRBJ2-2; 7 bases are a match to TRBD2. CDR1 and CDR2 (germline): SGHTA, FQGTGA. V was pared by 5 bases and J by 1 base, with 7 bases of the junction left unmatched. This CDR3 is built from 16 residues. The CDR3 loop reads CASSRSGTKNTGELFF. CDR3 nucleotides: TGTGCCAGCAGCAGATCCGGGACTAAGAACACCGGGGAGCTGTTTTTT.

This CDR3 is CASSLTETLGPTYNVLTF. DNA of the CDR3: TGCGCCAGCAGCTTGACAGAAACTCTGGGGCCTACCTACAACGTCCTGACTTTC. This chain links TRBV5-1 with TRBJ2-6; TRBD1 might be the D (5 bases). This CDR3 comprises 18 residues. CDR1 and CDR2 from the germline V gene are SGHRS and YFSETQ. Trimming stripped 1 base from V and 9 bases from J, with 23 bases between.

The chain uses TRBV11-2 and TRBJ2-3; TRBD1 aligns across 8 bases. Germline CDR1 reads SGHAT; CDR2 reads FQNNGV. The CDR3 has 13 residues. V lost 3 bases to trimming and J lost 10 bases; unmatched junction nucleotides: 6. CDR3 sequence: CASSFQGAVAQYF. CDR3 bases: TGTGCCAGCAGCTTCCAGGGGGCGGTTGCGCAGTATTTT.

This chain links TRBV7-9 with TRBJ2-5; 7 positions match TRBD2. The CDR3 consists of 14 residues. CDR1 is SEHNR and CDR2 is FQNEAQ in the germline V gene (reference sequence). V was clipped by 7 bases and J by 5 bases; unmatched bases: 10. In DNA form, the CDR3 reads TGTGCCAGCACCCTCGCGGGAGCTGAGGAGACCCAGTACTTC. Protein product: CASTLAGAEETQYF.

The gene calls are TRBV5-4 and TRBJ2-3, with D possibly matching TRBD2 (6 bases). Between the trimmed V and J ends, which lost 3 bases and 0 bases, there was a span of 20 bases. Germline-derived CDR1 and CDR2 are SGHNT and YYREEE (reference sequence). The CDR3 contains 18 residues. This chain's CDR3 is CASSSRVADYFSTDTQYF. The CDR3 coding sequence is TGTGCCAGCAGCTCTCGGGTAGCGGACTATTTTAGCACAGATACGCAGTATTTT.

The chain is built from TRBV30 and TRBJ2-3; D is tentatively TRBD1 or TRBD2 (6 bases each). Germline CDR1 GTSNPN, CDR2 SVGIG (reference sequence). The length of the CDR3 is 15 residues. Deletions cut 5 bases from V and 2 bases from J, with 17 bases between. The CDR3 here is CAWGGGTFTTDTQYF. The CDR3 DNA sequence: TGTGCCTGGGGTGGGGGGACATTTACCACAGATACGCAGTATTTT. The full variable domain, in which reference TRBV30 and TRBJ2-3 provide the parts outside the CDR3, is SQTIHQWPATLVQPVGSPLSLECTVEGTSNPNLYWYRQAAGRGLQLLFYSVGIGQISSEVPQNLSASRPQDRQFILSSKKLLLSDSGFYLCAWGGGTFTTDTQYFGPGTRLTVL.

This chain uses TRBV7-9 with TRBJ1-2; D is perhaps TRBD1 (5 bases). CDR3 length: 16 amino acids. Germline assignment: CDR1 SEHNR and CDR2 FQNEAQ (reference sequence). The germline V and J ends were trimmed by 1 base and 8 bases, with 20 bases remaining between them. Here the CDR3 reads CASSLEAGGEGRGYTF. The CDR3 bases are TGTGCCAGCAGCTTAGAAGCTGGCGGCGAGGGGAGAGGCTACACCTTC.

The rearrangement uses TRBV10-1 and TRBJ2-1; tentatively, D is TRBD2 (6 bases). The ends were cut back, 2 bases at V and 6 bases at J, with 14 bases in the middle. The germline gives CDR1 WNHNN, CDR2 SYGVQD (reference sequence). The CDR3 runs to 15 residues. CDR3 sequence (DNA): TGCGCCAGCAGTGAGAAGCTAGCGCCCTCCAATGAGCAGTTCTTC. Residues: CASSEKLAPSNEQFF.

A single count supports this clone. This rearrangement joins TRBV11-2 to TRBJ2-3; D not certain. The CDR3 has 15 amino acids. Germline V gives CDR1 SGHAT, CDR2 FQNNGV. Trimming stripped 2 bases from V and 6 bases from J, with 15 bases between. The CDR3 DNA reads TGTGCCAGCAGCTTATCTTATGCTAAGGCGGATACGCAGTATTTT. As protein: CASSLSYAKADTQYF.

The chain uses TRBV2 and TRBJ2-3; D perhaps matches TRBD2 (6 bases). This CDR3 spans 15 amino acids. V gave up 4 bases and J gave up 1 base, with 12 bases separating them. Germline lookup yields CDR1 SNHLY and CDR2 FYNNEI. The chain's CDR3 is CASSGTTLRTDTQYF. The CDR3 DNA sequence: TGTGCCAGCAGTGGGACTACCCTTCGCACAGATACGCAGTATTTT.

Concerning this clone: In the same sample, other DNA sequences code for this CDR3. The chain carries TRBV29-1 and TRBJ2-1; D gene uncertain. The CDR3 spans 9 residues. The germline gives CDR1 SQVTM, CDR2 ANQGSEA. Trimming left V 4 bases short and J 10 bases short, with 5 bases between. The CDR3 region has the DNA TGCAGCGTTGGGTACGAGCAGTTCTTC. It codes for CSVGYEQFF.

The CDR3 is CAISEREGFTGELFF. The CDR3 DNA reads TGTGCCATCAGCGAGCGGGAGGGGTTCACCGGGGAGCTGTTTTTT. The chain recombines TRBV10-3 with TRBJ2-2; TRBD2 matches at 10 bases. This CDR3 has 15 residues. The V gene end was trimmed by 6 bases and the J gene end by 4 bases; junction bases not matched to a gene: 5. Germline CDR1 reads ENHRY; CDR2 reads SYGVKD.

V usage is TRBV14 and J usage is TRBJ1-1; D not resolved. CDR3 length: 14 residues. Trimming pared 0 bases from V and 5 bases from J, leaving 10 bases between. Germline assignment: CDR1 SGHDN and CDR2 FVKESK. The CDR3: CASSQDPAATEAFF. The CDR3, as DNA: TGTGCCAGCAGCCAAGATCCGGCAGCGACTGAAGCTTTCTTT.

V gene TRBV28 combines with J gene TRBJ1-3; 7 nucleotides agree with TRBD1. This CDR3 comprises 16 residues. V was pared by 7 bases and J by 3 bases, with 12 bases of the junction left unmatched. In germline, CDR1 is MDHEN, CDR2 SYDVKM. The CDR3 spells CASTNPGRGRGNTIYF. In nucleotides, the CDR3 is TGTGCCAGCACCAATCCTGGGAGGGGGCGTGGAAACACCATATATTTT.